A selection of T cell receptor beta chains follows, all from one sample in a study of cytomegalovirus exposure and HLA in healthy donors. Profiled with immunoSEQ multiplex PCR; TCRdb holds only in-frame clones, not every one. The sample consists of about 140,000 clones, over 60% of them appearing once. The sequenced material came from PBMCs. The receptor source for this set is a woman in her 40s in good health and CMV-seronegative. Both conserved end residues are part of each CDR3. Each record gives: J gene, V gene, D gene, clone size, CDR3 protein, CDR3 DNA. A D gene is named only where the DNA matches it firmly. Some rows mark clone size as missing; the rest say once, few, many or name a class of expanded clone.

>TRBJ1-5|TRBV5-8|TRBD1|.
CASSLGTTGGRPQHF
TGTGCCAGCAGCTTGGGGACGACAGGGGGACGGCCCCAGCATTTT
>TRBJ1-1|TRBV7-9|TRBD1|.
CASSMGQRDTEAFF
TGTGCCAGCAGCATGGGACAGAGGGACACTGAAGCTTTCTTT
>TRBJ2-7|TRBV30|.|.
CAWSPRDISYEQYF
TGTGCCTGGAGTCCCCGGGACATCTCCTACGAGCAGTACTTC
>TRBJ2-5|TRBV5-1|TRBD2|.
CASSTGLAGETQYF
TGCGCCAGCAGCACGGGACTAGCGGGAGAGACCCAGTACTTC
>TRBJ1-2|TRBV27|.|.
CASSPQEGVGYGYTF
TGTGCCAGCAGCCCCCAGGAGGGCGTGGGCTATGGCTACACCTTC
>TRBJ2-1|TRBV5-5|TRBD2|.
CASSLEAGGYNEQFF
TGTGCCAGCAGCTTGGAAGCGGGAGGGTACAATGAGCAGTTCTTC
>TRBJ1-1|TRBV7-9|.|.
CSSSLQGNTEAFF
TGTTCCAGCAGCTTACAGGGCAACACTGAAGCTTTCTTT
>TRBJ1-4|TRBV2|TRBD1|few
CASRPRQGAQEKLFF
TGTGCCAGCAGACCAAGACAGGGGGCTCAAGAAAAACTGTTTTTT
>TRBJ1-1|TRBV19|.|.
CASGPDSMNTEAFF
TGTGCCAGTGGCCCGGACAGCATGAACACTGAAGCTTTCTTT
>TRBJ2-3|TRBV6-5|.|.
CASKRLFGGTDTQYF
TGTGCCAGCAAACGGCTCTTCGGGGGCACAGATACGCAGTATTTT
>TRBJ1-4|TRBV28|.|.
CASTRRGSGEKLFF
TGTGCCAGCACCCGTAGAGGCTCAGGGGAAAAACTGTTTTTT
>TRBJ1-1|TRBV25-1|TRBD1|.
CASSRGTGKAEAFF
TGTGCCAGCAGTCGGGGGACAGGTAAGGCTGAAGCTTTCTTT
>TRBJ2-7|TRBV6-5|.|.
CASSYSSSYEQYF
TGTGCCAGCAGTTACTCGTCTAGCTATGAGCAGTACTTC
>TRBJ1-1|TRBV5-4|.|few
CASSLDRQRRTEAFF
TGTGCCAGCAGCTTGGACAGGCAACGTAGAACTGAAGCTTTCTTT
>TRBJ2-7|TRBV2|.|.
CASRSGQRSYEQYF
TGTGCCAGCCGCAGCGGACAGAGAAGCTACGAGCAGTACTTC
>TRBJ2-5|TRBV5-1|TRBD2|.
CASSLSLAGQETQYF
TGCGCCAGCAGCTTGTCTCTAGCGGGGCAAGAGACCCAGTACTTC
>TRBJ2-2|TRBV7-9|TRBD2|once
CASSLGSGANTGELFF
TGTGCCAGCAGCTTGGGTAGCGGGGCGAACACCGGGGAGCTGTTTTTT
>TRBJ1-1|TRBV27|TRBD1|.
CASSLWVEGQGRFYTEAFF
TGTGCCAGCAGTTTATGGGTTGAAGGACAGGGGCGGTTTTACACTGAAGCTTTCTTT
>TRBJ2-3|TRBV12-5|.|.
CASGLVPDAQYF
TGTGCTAGTGGTTTGGTACCAGATGCGCAGTATTTT
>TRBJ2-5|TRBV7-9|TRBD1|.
CASEGQGGSPQYF
TGTGCCAGCGAAGGACAGGGGGGTTCGCCCCAGTACTTC
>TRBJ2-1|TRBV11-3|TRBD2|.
CASSVSGGAGNEQFF
TGTGCCAGCAGCGTTAGCGGGGGGGCCGGTAATGAGCAGTTCTTC
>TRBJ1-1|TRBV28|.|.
CASSPVTYRTPEAFF
TGTGCCAGCAGCCCAGTAACCTACAGGACCCCTGAAGCTTTCTTT
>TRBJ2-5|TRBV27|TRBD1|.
CASSWTGFQETQYF
TGTGCCAGCAGTTGGACAGGGTTTCAAGAGACCCAGTACTTC